A selection of T cell receptor beta chains follows, all from one sample in a study of blood T cell repertoires in COVID-19. TCRdb keeps only in-frame clones here, not all; method: immunoSEQ multiplex PCR. The sample carries around 200,000 clones, roughly 87% recorded once. Specimen: PBMCs or T cells enriched from blood (not recorded which). These receptor sequences come from a woman aged 40 to 50 with acute COVID-19. CDR3s include the opening cysteine and the closing phenylalanine or tryptophan. D genes are given only for firm matches. Clone size is given for some rows only: seen once, a few or many times, or a class if the clone is expanded.

j_gene	abundance	d_gene	v_gene	CDR3nt	CDR3aa
TRBJ2-2	NA	TRBD2	TRBV4-1	TGCGCCAGCAGCCAAGTTAGCGGGGAAAAAAAAGTCGAGCTGTTTTTT	CASSQVSGEKKVELFF
TRBJ2-7	NA	TRBD1	TRBV6-5	TGTGCCAGCAGTCATTCTCAGGGACAGCGCTACGAGCAGTACTTC	CASSHSQGQRYEQYF
TRBJ2-1	few	NA	TRBV11-3	TGTGCCAGCAGCTTACCGGGGGTAAATGAGCAGTTCTTC	CASSLPGVNEQFF
TRBJ2-5	NA	NA	TRBV5-4	TGTGCCAGCAGCCGAGACAGGTCCCAAGAGACCCAGTACTTC	CASSRDRSQETQYF
TRBJ2-7	NA	NA	TRBV5-1	TGCGCCAGCACCGTTCTGCCGACAGTCAATCCATTTCATTGCGAGCAGTACTTC	CASTVLPTVNPFHCEQYF
TRBJ2-5	NA	NA	TRBV5-4	TGTGCCAGCAGCTCGCGGGCGGAAAAAGAGACCCAGTACTTC	CASSSRAEKETQYF
TRBJ2-2	NA	NA	TRBV9	TGTGCCAGCACCCCTTGGGGGGGGCTTTCCGGGGAGCTGTTTTTT	CASTPWGGLSGELFF
TRBJ2-5	NA	TRBD1	TRBV3-1/TRBV3-2	TGTGCCAGCAGCCAAGAGAGGGACAGCCAAGAGACCCAGTACTTC	CASSQERDSQETQYF
TRBJ1-2	NA	NA	TRBV25-1	TGTGCCAGCAGTGACCCCCGCTCCGGGAACTATGGCTACACCTTC	CASSDPRSGNYGYTF
TRBJ1-6	once	NA	TRBV7-2	TGTGCCAGCAGCTCCCGACAGCCCTCCTATAATTCACCCCTCCACTTT	CASSSRQPSYNSPLHF
TRBJ2-7	NA	TRBD1	TRBV6-2/TRBV6-3	TGTGCCAGCAGTTACTCGACAGGGGCCGGCGAGCAGTACTTC	CASSYSTGAGEQYF
TRBJ1-5	NA	NA	TRBV19	TGTGCCAGTAGTATGGGGGCCTCAGGAAGCAATCAGCCCCAGCATTTT	CASSMGASGSNQPQHF
TRBJ1-5	NA	TRBD1	TRBV6-2/TRBV6-3	TGTGCCAGCAGTATACAGGGGGTTCGCAATCAGCCCCAGCATTTT	CASSIQGVRNQPQHF
TRBJ1-3	NA	NA	TRBV6-5	TGTGCCAGCAGTTACTCGGTGACAGGACCGGGAAACACCATATATTTT	CASSYSVTGPGNTIYF
TRBJ1-2	NA	NA	TRBV5-1	TGCGCCAGCGGGAGGTCCTATGGCTACACCTTC	CASGRSYGYTF
TRBJ2-2	NA	TRBD1	TRBV5-1	TGCGCCAGCAGCTTGGACAGGGGAGACACCGGGGAGCTGTTTTTT	CASSLDRGDTGELFF
TRBJ2-3	NA	NA	TRBV7-9	TGTGCCAGCAGCCCACTAGCATCAGATACGCAGTATTTT	CASSPLASDTQYF
TRBJ2-5	NA	TRBD2	TRBV5-1	TGCGCCAGCAGGGTAGCGGGGGGACAAGAGACCCAGTACTTC	CASRVAGGQETQYF
TRBJ1-4	NA	NA	TRBV6-6	TGTGCCAGCAGTTCCGACCAGGGAGGGGGAAATGAAAAACTGTTTTTT	CASSSDQGGGNEKLFF
TRBJ1-4	NA	TRBD1	TRBV5-1	TGCGCCAGCAGCTTGAAGGGGGCAGGTGAAAAACTGTTTTTT	CASSLKGAGEKLFF
TRBJ1-4	NA	TRBD1	TRBV5-5	TGTGCCAGCAGCTTGGTCGGGACAGACTATGAAAAACTGTTTTTT	CASSLVGTDYEKLFF
TRBJ2-7	NA	NA	TRBV5-4	TGTGCCAGCAGCTTGTTTTACGCCCCCGGGGAGCAGTACTTC	CASSLFYAPGEQYF
TRBJ2-1	NA	TRBD2	TRBV3-1/TRBV3-2	TGTGCCAGCAGCCAAGATTTAGGTGGGGGGGTAGCGCAGTTCTTC	CASSQDLGGGVAQFF
TRBJ1-5	NA	TRBD1	TRBV19	TGTGCCAGTATTCCGACAGGGGGCGAGCAGCCCCAGCATTTT	CASIPTGGEQPQHF
TRBJ2-7	NA	TRBD2	TRBV9	TGTGCCAGCAGCGTTAGAGCGGGAGATGGTAGAGACGAGCAGTACTTC	CASSVRAGDGRDEQYF
TRBJ1-1	NA	TRBD1	TRBV6-2/TRBV6-3	TGTGCCAGCAGCTCAGGGGGAAAGAGGTCTGAAGCTTTCTTT	CASSSGGKRSEAFF
TRBJ1-4	NA	NA	TRBV6-5	TGTGCCAGCAGTCCCTCCCGGGGGGAGGGTGAAAAACTGTTTTTT	CASSPSRGEGEKLFF
TRBJ1-2	NA	TRBD1	TRBV29-1	TGCAGCGTTGAGACAGGGGGCGGAGGCTACACCTTC	CSVETGGGGYTF
TRBJ2-7	NA	NA	TRBV10-3	TGTGCCATCAGTGGGACCGGGAAGTCCTACGAGCAGTACTTC	CAISGTGKSYEQYF
TRBJ1-4	once	NA	TRBV4-1	TGCGGCAGCCGGGGTCCGAATGAAAAACTGTTTTTT	CGSRGPNEKLFF
TRBJ2-7	NA	NA	TRBV24-1	TGTGCCACCAGTGAGGAGGGACTGCCGTGTCCCTACGAGCAGTACTTC	CATSEEGLPCPYEQYF
TRBJ1-6	NA	TRBD1	TRBV19	TGTGCCAGTAGAACGACAGGGGAGGGTTCACCCCTCCACTTT	CASRTTGEGSPLHF
TRBJ2-1	large	TRBD2	TRBV2	TGTGCCAGCACCGAAGGGGAGGCTAGCGGGGGGAGTGAGCAGTTCTTC	CASTEGEASGGSEQFF
TRBJ2-1	once	NA	TRBV21-1	TGTGCCAGCAGCAAAGATAGCAGCCCGTGTCGGTACAATGAGCAGTTCTTC	CASSKDSSPCRYNEQFF
TRBJ2-7	NA	TRBD2	TRBV29-1	TGCAGCGTTTGGATAGCGGGCCCGGGCTCCTACGAGCAGTACTTC	CSVWIAGPGSYEQYF
TRBJ2-2	NA	NA	TRBV4-1	TGCGCCAGCAGCCGGCAGGACACCGGGGAGCTGTTTTTT	CASSRQDTGELFF
TRBJ2-7	NA	NA	TRBV28	TGTGCCAGCAGCCCATTCAGGGGCCCCTACGAGCAGTACTTC	CASSPFRGPYEQYF
TRBJ1-3	NA	TRBD1	TRBV27	TGTGCCAGCAGTTTATCGGGCCAGGGGGAATCGGCTGGAAACACCATATATTTT	CASSLSGQGESAGNTIYF
TRBJ2-3	NA	TRBD2	TRBV7-8	TGTGCCAGCAGCTTAGGACCTAGACTAGCGGGGGATGTCACAGATACGCAGTATTTT	CASSLGPRLAGDVTDTQYF
TRBJ1-1	NA	NA	TRBV28	TGTGCCAGCAGTTGGGGGGGGTCGGGCACTGAAGCTTTCTTT	CASSWGGSGTEAFF
TRBJ2-1	NA	TRBD2	TRBV5-5	TGTGCCAGCAGCCTTGGACTAGCGGCCTACAATGAGCAGTTCTTC	CASSLGLAAYNEQFF